A single sample gave rise to the 15 T cell receptor beta chains below, sequenced in a study of shared clonotypes between healthy human individuals. This table comes from immunoSEQ multiplex PCR, and its TCRdb copy is limited to in-frame clones, with some not included. Altogether some 550,000 clones are present, approximately 97% being singletons, with the ten largest covering approximately 0.057%. Sequencing was carried out using naive CD4+ T cells sorted from blood. Subset meaning: CD45RA+ positively selected. The receptors stem from a woman in her 30s in good health.

V and J are TRBV5-1 and TRBJ1-1, with 7 bases identical to TRBD1. Trimming removed 7 bases from V and 2 bases from J; junction bases left unmatched: 8. Germline loops: CDR1 SGHRS, CDR2 YFSETQ. The CDR3 is 14 residues long. The CDR3 region is CASGANRGNTEAFF. DNA for the CDR3: TGCGCCAGCGGCGCTAACAGGGGCAACACTGAAGCTTTCTTT.

The gene calls are TRBV2 and TRBJ2-2, with 7 bases matching TRBD1. V lost 7 bases, J lost 1 base, and 15 bases stayed unmatched. CDR3 length: 18 amino acids. Germline V gene sequence: CDR1 SNHLY, CDR2 FYNNEI. Here the CDR3 reads CASTNKIQGPLNTGELFF. The CDR3 DNA reads as TGTGCCAGCACGAACAAAATACAGGGGCCCTTGAACACCGGGGAGCTGTTTTTT.

The chain recombines TRBV9 with TRBJ2-3; D uncertain. Germline CDR1 reads SGDLS; CDR2 reads YYNGEE. Trimming removed 6 bases from V and 0 bases from J, with 14 bases in between. This CDR3 is 15 amino acids long. The CDR3 reads CASKRLAASTDTQYF. Here the CDR3 DNA reads TGTGCCAGCAAGAGATTAGCAGCTAGCACAGATACGCAGTATTTT.

Only one count was recorded for this clone. The CDR3 DNA sequence: TGTGCCAGCAGTCCTTGGGCCCCGGGGAACACTGAAGCTTTCTTT. It codes for CASSPWAPGNTEAFF. The chain employs TRBV6-1 and TRBJ1-1; D is ambiguous. The CDR3 runs to 15 residues. Germline CDR1 reads MNHNS; CDR2 reads SASEGT. V shed 5 bases and J shed 1 base, with 14 bases lying between them.

The chain is built from TRBV19 and TRBJ2-7, with D possibly matching TRBD2 (6 bases). V was shortened by 8 bases and J by 3 bases, with 17 bases between the two germline ends. Germline assignment: CDR1 LNHDA and CDR2 SQIVND (reference sequence). This CDR3 is 14 amino acids long. DNA for the CDR3: TGTGCCAGTGAAGGCTGGGGGGAATTCTACGAGCAGTACTTC. Protein product: CASEGWGEFYEQYF. Combining the CDR3 with reference TRBV19 and TRBJ2-7 gives the whole variable domain DGGITQSPKYLFRKEGQNVTLSCEQNLNHDAMYWYRQDPGQGLRLIYYSQIVNDFQKGDIAEGYSVSREKKESFPLTVTSAQKNPTAFYLCASEGWGEFYEQYFGPGTRLTVT.

This chain connects TRBV5-1 to TRBJ2-3; 8 positions match TRBD2. Looked up from germline, CDR1 is SGHRS and CDR2 is YFSETQ. The CDR3 has 15 amino acids. V was pared by 3 bases and J by 2 bases, with 5 bases of the junction left unmatched. CDR3: CASSSLAGPTDTQYF. The CDR3, as DNA: TGCGCCAGCAGCTCTCTAGCGGGCCCCACAGATACGCAGTATTTT.

The rearrangement uses TRBV7-9 and TRBJ2-2; a possible D gene is TRBD1 (6 bases). V dropped 0 bases and J dropped 3 bases, with 11 bases sitting between them. The germline V gene encodes CDR1 SEHNR and CDR2 FQNEAQ (reference sequence). The CDR3 runs 16 residues. CDR3 in DNA: TGTGCCAGCAGCTTAGCGGGCAGGGGTTACACCGGGGAGCTGTTTTTT. It specifies CASSLAGRGYTGELFF. Filled out from reference TRBV7-9 and TRBJ2-2, the complete variable domain reads DTGVSQNPRHKITKRGQNVTFRCDPISEHNRLYWYRQTLGQGPEFLTYFQNEAQLEKSRLLSDRFSAERPKGSFSTLEIQRTEQGDSAMYLCASSLAGRGYTGELFFGEGSRLTVL.

In its sample, this clone was seen once. The genes are TRBV11-2 and TRBJ2-1, with 13 nucleotides matching TRBD2. Germline CDR1 is SGHAT and CDR2 is FQNNGV. V lost 5 bases to trimming and J lost 8 bases; unmatched junction nucleotides: 6. The CDR3 runs to 15 residues. The CDR3 sequence is CASSLGLAGVHEQFF. The CDR3 DNA reads as TGTGCCAGCAGCCTCGGACTAGCGGGAGTACATGAGCAGTTCTTC.

The J gene is TRBJ2-7, the V gene TRBV15; 12 positions match TRBD2. With V trimmed by 4 bases and J by 5 bases, 3 bases remained unmatched. CDR1 and CDR2 (germline): LNHNV, YYDKDF (reference sequence). The CDR3 spans 14 residues. The CDR3, as DNA: TGTGCCACCAGCATTAGGACTAGCGGGAACGAGCAGTACTTC. Translated, it gives CATSIRTSGNEQYF.

This clone occurred once. The CDR3 loop is CASSYASGASYEQYF. DNA of the CDR3: TGTGCCAGCAGTTATGCTAGCGGGGCGTCCTACGAGCAGTACTTC. The chain recombines TRBV6-5 with TRBJ2-5; 9 nucleotides align to TRBD2. The end of the DNA aligns better with TRBJ2-7, so the J call may be wrong. Germline V gene sequence: CDR1 MNHEY, CDR2 SVGAGI. This CDR3 spans 15 amino acids.

The gene calls are TRBV9 and TRBJ2-2, with 10 bases fitting TRBD2. Per germline, CDR1 SGDLS and CDR2 YYNGEE. This CDR3 is 14 amino acids long. V was pared by 7 bases and J by 5 bases, with 5 bases of the junction left unmatched. For the CDR3, the DNA is TGTGCCAGCCAACTACTAGCGGGAACCGGGGAGCTGTTTTTT. Its translation: CASQLLAGTGELFF.

The chain couples TRBV5-1 to TRBJ2-7; 12 bases are shared with TRBD1. This CDR3 contains 14 residues. Germline trimming cut 7 bases from V and 6 bases from J; bases unmatched to any gene: 8. From germline, CDR1 is SGHRS and CDR2 YFSETQ. As DNA, the CDR3 is TGCGCCAGCGGTCCGGGACAGGGGGCGTCCGAGCAGTACTTC. Translating gives CASGPGQGASEQYF. Full variable domain (outside the CDR3, taken from reference TRBV5-1 and TRBJ2-7): KAGVTQTPRYLIKTRGQQVTLSCSPISGHRSVSWYQQTPGQGLQFLFEYFSETQRNKGNFPGRFSGRQFSNSRSEMNVSTLELGDSALYLCASGPGQGASEQYFGPGTRLTVT.

This clone was observed a single time. V is TRBV7-9 and J is TRBJ1-3; D not resolved. The CDR3 contains 15 residues. The germline V gene has CDR1 SEHNR and CDR2 FQNEAQ (reference sequence). The ends were cut back, 7 bases at V and 3 bases at J, with 16 bases in the middle. The DNA for the CDR3 is TGTGCCAGCACCCCCCCTTGGGGTCGTGGAAACACCATATATTTT. This encodes CASTPPWGRGNTIYF.

The chain carries TRBV7-9 and TRBJ1-1, with a possible D match to TRBD1 (5 bases). CDR3 length equals 14 residues. V was pared by 10 bases and J by 1 base, with 16 bases between. The germline gives CDR1 SEHNR, CDR2 FQNEAQ (reference sequence). As DNA, the CDR3 is TGTGCCACCAAACGAGGACAAACGAACACTGAAGCTTTCTTT. As protein: CATKRGQTNTEAFF.

The J gene is TRBJ2-5, the V gene TRBV7-2; possibly TRBD1 for D (5 bases). V lost 5 bases, J lost 1 base, and 11 bases lay in between. Germline V gene lookup returns CDR1 SGHTA and CDR2 FQGNSA. The length of the CDR3 is 14 residues. The CDR3 coding sequence is TGTGCCAGCAGCCCACAGGCGTCCCAAGAGACCCAGTACTTC. Translated: CASSPQASQETQYF.